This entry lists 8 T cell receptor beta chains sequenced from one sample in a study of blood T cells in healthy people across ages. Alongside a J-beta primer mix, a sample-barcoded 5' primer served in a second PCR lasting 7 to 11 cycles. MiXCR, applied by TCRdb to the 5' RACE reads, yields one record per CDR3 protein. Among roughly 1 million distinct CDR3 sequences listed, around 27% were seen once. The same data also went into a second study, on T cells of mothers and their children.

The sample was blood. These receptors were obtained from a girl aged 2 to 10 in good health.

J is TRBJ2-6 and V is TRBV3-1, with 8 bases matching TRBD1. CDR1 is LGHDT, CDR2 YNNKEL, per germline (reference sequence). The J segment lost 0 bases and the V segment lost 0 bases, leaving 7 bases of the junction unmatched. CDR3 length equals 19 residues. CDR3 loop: CASSQDHGTGNSGANVLTF. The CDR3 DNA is TGTGCCAGCAGCCAAGATCACGGGACAGGAAACTCTGGGGCCAACGTCCTGACTTTC.

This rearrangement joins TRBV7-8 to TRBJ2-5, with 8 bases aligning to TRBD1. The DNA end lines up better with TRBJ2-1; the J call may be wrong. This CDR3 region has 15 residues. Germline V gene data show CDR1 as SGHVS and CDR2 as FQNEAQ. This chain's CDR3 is CASSFSHTGGHEQFF. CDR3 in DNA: TGTGCCAGCTCCTTTTCTCACACAGGGGGACATGAGCAGTTCTTC.

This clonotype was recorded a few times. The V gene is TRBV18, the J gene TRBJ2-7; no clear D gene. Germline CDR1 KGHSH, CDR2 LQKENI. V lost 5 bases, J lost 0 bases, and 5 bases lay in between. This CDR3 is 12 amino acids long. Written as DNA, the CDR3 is TGTGCCAGCTCAGACCCCTCCTACGAGCAGTACTTC. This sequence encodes CASSDPSYEQYF.

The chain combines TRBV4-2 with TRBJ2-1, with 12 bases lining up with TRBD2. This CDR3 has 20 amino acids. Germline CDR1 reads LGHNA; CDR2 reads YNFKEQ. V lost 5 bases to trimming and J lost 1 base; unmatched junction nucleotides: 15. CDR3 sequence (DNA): TGTGCCAGCAGCTCCCGCCCGCTAGCGGGAGGGCCCCCATCCTACAATGAGCAGTTCTTC. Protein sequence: CASSSRPLAGGPPSYNEQFF.

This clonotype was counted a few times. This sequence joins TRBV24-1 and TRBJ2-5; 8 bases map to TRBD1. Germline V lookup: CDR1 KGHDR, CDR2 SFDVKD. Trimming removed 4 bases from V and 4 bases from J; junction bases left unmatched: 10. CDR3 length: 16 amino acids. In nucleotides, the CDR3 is TGTGCCACCAGTGAACCTGGACAGGGCGGAGGAGAGACCCAGTACTTC. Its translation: CATSEPGQGGGETQYF.

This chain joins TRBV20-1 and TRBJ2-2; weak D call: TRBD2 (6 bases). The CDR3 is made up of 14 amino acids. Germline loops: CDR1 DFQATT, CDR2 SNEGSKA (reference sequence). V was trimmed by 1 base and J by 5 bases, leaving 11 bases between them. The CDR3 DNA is TGCAGTGCTAGAGGGATGGAGGGGACCGGGGAGCTGTTTTTT. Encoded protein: CSARGMEGTGELFF.

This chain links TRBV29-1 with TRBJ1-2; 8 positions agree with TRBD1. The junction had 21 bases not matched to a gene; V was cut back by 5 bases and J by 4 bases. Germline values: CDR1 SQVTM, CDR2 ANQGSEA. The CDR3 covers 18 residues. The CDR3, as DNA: TGCAGCGTTCCGGGAGGACAGGGTTTTAGCGAGGAACCCTATGGCTACACCTTC. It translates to CSVPGGQGFSEEPYGYTF.

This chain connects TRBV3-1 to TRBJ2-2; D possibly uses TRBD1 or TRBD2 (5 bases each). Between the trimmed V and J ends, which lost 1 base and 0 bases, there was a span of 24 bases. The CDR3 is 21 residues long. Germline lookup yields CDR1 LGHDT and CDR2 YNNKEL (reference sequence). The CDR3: CASSQVWDLDGQTTNTGELFF. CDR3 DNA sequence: TGTGCCAGCAGCCAAGTTTGGGACCTCGACGGACAAACAACGAACACCGGGGAGCTGTTTTTT. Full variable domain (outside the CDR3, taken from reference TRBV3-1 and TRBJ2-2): DTAVSQTPKYLVTQMGNDKSIKCEQNLGHDTMYWYKQDSKKFLKIMFSYNNKELIINETVPNRFSPKSPDKAHLNLHINSLELGDSAVYFCASSQVWDLDGQTTNTGELFFGEGSRLTVL.